The rows below give T cell receptor beta chains drawn from one sample of a study of blood T cell repertoires in COVID-19. TCRdb's table, derived via immunoSEQ multiplex PCR, lists solely in-frame clones and lacks some. Altogether a few hundred thousand clones are present, around 80% being singletons, with the ten largest covering 4.5% to 5.5%. The source material was peripheral blood. The receptor source for this set is a human donor in a cohort sampled during active COVID-19. The CDR3 runs from the conserved cysteine through the conserved F or W. The D gene is left open where the match is weak. Not every row has a clone size; where given, it reads once, few, many or a size class.

cdr3_nt,cdr3_aa,d_call,clone_size,j_call,v_call
TGTGCCAGTAGTATAGAATGGCAGGGCTACGAGCAGTACTTC,CASSIEWQGYEQYF,-,-,TRBJ2-7,TRBV19
TGCAGCGTTGCCCTGGGACTAGGGAGCTCCTACGAGCAGTACTTC,CSVALGLGSSYEQYF,TRBD2,-,TRBJ2-7,TRBV29-1
TGTGCCAGCAGCCTGCTCCCGGGACTAGCGGGAGGTAGGCCGACCCACGAGCAGTACTTC,CASSLLPGLAGGRPTHEQYF,TRBD2,-,TRBJ2-7,TRBV3-1/TRBV3-2
TGTGCCAGCAGTTCCTTACAGGGGGCTCAGCCCCAGCATTTT,CASSSLQGAQPQHF,TRBD1,-,TRBJ1-5,TRBV6-5
TGTGCCAGCAGCCGGACAGTTGAAGCTTTCTTT,CASSRTVEAFF,-,-,TRBJ1-1,TRBV7-9
TGTGCTAGTGGTTTGGGACTAGCGGGAGGGCCAGATACGCAGTATTTT,CASGLGLAGGPDTQYF,TRBD2,few,TRBJ2-3,TRBV12-5
TGTGCCAGTAGTTTGCCAGGGTATTATCTCGATCAGCCCCAGCATTTT,CASSLPGYYLDQPQHF,-,-,TRBJ1-5,TRBV19
TGTGCCAGCAGTTACCTAGCGGGAGCTTACGAGCAGTACTTC,CASSYLAGAYEQYF,TRBD2,-,TRBJ2-7,TRBV27
TGTGCCAGCAGATCATCACTAGCGGGGTCCTACAATGAGCAGTTCTTC,CASRSSLAGSYNEQFF,TRBD2,once,TRBJ2-1,TRBV28
TGTGCCAGCAGTCCGACCGAGCGAAAACTGTTTTTT,CASSPTERKLFF,-,-,TRBJ1-4,TRBV12-3/TRBV12-4
TGCGCCAGCAGCTTAAGGCCGGGAGGGGAGACCCAGTACTTC,CASSLRPGGETQYF,TRBD2,-,TRBJ2-5,TRBV5-1
TGTGCCTGGAGTGTTATCCGGGGAGAGACCCAGTACTTC,CAWSVIRGETQYF,-,-,TRBJ2-5,TRBV30
TGTGCCAGCAGTTACTCGACTCAACCCAACTCTGGAAACACCATATATTTT,CASSYSTQPNSGNTIYF,-,-,TRBJ1-3,TRBV6-2/TRBV6-3
TGTGCCAGCAGTCAATTGGGGGGATGGACTGAAGCTTTCTTT,CASSQLGGWTEAFF,-,-,TRBJ1-1,TRBV5-6
TGCGCCAGCAGCCAAGTACGGAGCTCCTACGAGCAGTACTTC,CASSQVRSSYEQYF,-,once,TRBJ2-7,TRBV4-3
TGTGCCAGCAGGGCGGCCTCTGGAAACACCATATATTTT,CASRAASGNTIYF,-,-,TRBJ1-3,TRBV2
TGTGCCAGCAGCAACGCAGGGGCAGGGGGTTTCTTT,CASSNAGAGGFF,TRBD1,-,TRBJ1-1,TRBV6-2/TRBV6-3
TGTGCCAGCAGCTTAGGCCGGACTAAGTACCAAGAGACCCAGTACTTC,CASSLGRTKYQETQYF,-,-,TRBJ2-5,TRBV11-2
TGCGCCAGCAGGCGGGCGCCCACCGGGACAGGGACCTACGAGCAGTACTTC,CASRRAPTGTGTYEQYF,TRBD1,few,TRBJ2-7,TRBV23-1
TGTGCCAGCGGCTCACAAGTGCCGACCTACGAGCAGTACTTC,CASGSQVPTYEQYF,-,-,TRBJ2-7,TRBV6-6
TGTGCCAGCAGTTCCTCAGGGGTAGGGACCTACGAGCAGTACTTC,CASSSSGVGTYEQYF,-,-,TRBJ2-7,TRBV28
TGTGCCAGCAGCTTAGTGGACAGGGGGACTGGCTACACCTTC,CASSLVDRGTGYTF,TRBD1,-,TRBJ1-2,TRBV7-2
TGTGCCAGTAGTATAATGCAGGGATCAAACACTGAAGCTTTCTTT,CASSIMQGSNTEAFF,-,-,TRBJ1-1,TRBV19
TGTGCCAGCACCGTCTCCGGGATCATGCGGTCCGAGCAGTACTTC,CASTVSGIMRSEQYF,-,once,TRBJ2-7,TRBV6-5
TGTGCCAGCAGTTTCCTACCGTCTCTAGCGGACCGATCCTACAATGAGCAGTTCTTC,CASSFLPSLADRSYNEQFF,TRBD2,-,TRBJ2-1,TRBV27
TGTGCCAGCAGTCTAGGGGGTGCCGGGGAGCTGTTTTTT,CASSLGGAGELFF,-,-,TRBJ2-2,TRBV11-2
TGTGCCAGCAGACCGGACACTAACACCGGGGAGCTGTTTTTT,CASRPDTNTGELFF,-,-,TRBJ2-2,TRBV7-2
TGTGCCAGCAGTATAGACAGCTCTGGGGCCAACGTCCTGACTTTC,CASSIDSSGANVLTF,-,-,TRBJ2-6,TRBV6-5
TGCAGACCCGACAGTCAGCCCCAGCATTTT,CRPDSQPQHF,-,-,TRBJ1-5,TRBV20-1
TGTGCCAGCAGCTTAGCAGGACAGGGCTACGAGCAGTACTTC,CASSLAGQGYEQYF,TRBD1,-,TRBJ2-7,TRBV7-9
TGTGCCTGGAGTGCCGCCAGCGGTTCTAAGCCCCAGCATTTT,CAWSAASGSKPQHF,-,-,TRBJ1-5,TRBV30
TGTGCCAGCAGTCTCCAAGCCGGACTAGCGGGAGTTCGCAACATTCAGTACTTC,CASSLQAGLAGVRNIQYF,TRBD2,-,TRBJ2-4,TRBV6-2/TRBV6-3
TGTGCCAGCAGTCCCTCCGGGGTAACCCTGAATCAGCCCCAGCATTTT,CASSPSGVTLNQPQHF,-,once,TRBJ1-5,TRBV6-2/TRBV6-3
TGTGCCAGCAGCTTAGCGAGGGGAGGGGGCAATCAGCCCCAGCATTTT,CASSLARGGGNQPQHF,-,-,TRBJ1-5,TRBV7-9
TGTGCCAGCAGTGAAGGGCAACTAGCGGGAGTTGGGCAGTACTTC,CASSEGQLAGVGQYF,TRBD2,once,TRBJ2-7,TRBV6-1
TGCGCCAGCAGCCGGGCCCACCAAGAGACCCAGTACTTC,CASSRAHQETQYF,-,-,TRBJ2-5,TRBV4-3
TGTGCCAGCAGCAAAGTGGGACTAGCGGGAGGCCAGGGGTACAATGAGCAGTTCTTC,CASSKVGLAGGQGYNEQFF,-,-,TRBJ2-1,TRBV21-1
TGTGCCAGCAGTGATATGGGCAGGGCTCAGCCCCAGCATTTT,CASSDMGRAQPQHF,-,-,TRBJ1-5,TRBV2
TGTGCCAGCAGTTTACGGACCGGGGAGCTGTTTTTT,CASSLRTGELFF,-,few,TRBJ2-2,TRBV28
TGTGCCTGGAGTCGCGGGCGCACTGAAGCTTTCTTT,CAWSRGRTEAFF,-,-,TRBJ1-1,TRBV30
TGTGCCAGCAGCACCAGACAGGGGGCGAAAACAGATACGCAGTATTTT,CASSTRQGAKTDTQYF,TRBD1,once,TRBJ2-3,TRBV9
TGTGCCAGCAGTCCCGGCAGCGGGAGGGCTCGTGAAGATACGCAGTATTTT,CASSPGSGRAREDTQYF,TRBD2,-,TRBJ2-3,TRBV27
TGTGCCAGTAGCTGGACAGCCACTGGAAACACCATATATTTT,CASSWTATGNTIYF,-,few,TRBJ1-3,TRBV19
TGTGCCAGCAGCCAGGGTGGGGGGAATCAGCCCCAGCATTTT,CASSQGGGNQPQHF,-,-,TRBJ1-5,TRBV7-2
TGTGCCAGTAGTTTCCCGACAGGGGGGGGCACTGAAGCTTTCTTT,CASSFPTGGGTEAFF,TRBD1,-,TRBJ1-1,TRBV19
TGCGCCAGCAGTACGCACGGAGTAAAAAACATTCAGTACTTC,CASSTHGVKNIQYF,-,-,TRBJ2-4,TRBV5-1
TGTGCCAGCAGCCGACGGGACACAGGCACCGGGGAGCTGTTTTTT,CASSRRDTGTGELFF,-,-,TRBJ2-2,TRBV7-9
TGTGCCAGCAGCTTGGGGGGAGGAAGCTTCGCAGATACGCAGTATTTT,CASSLGGGSFADTQYF,-,-,TRBJ2-3,TRBV5-6
TGTGCCAGCAGCCCTCCTGAAAGCCGAGCGGGAGGAGAGACCCAGTACTTC,CASSPPESRAGGETQYF,TRBD2,-,TRBJ2-5,TRBV9
TGTGCCAGCAGCTCCCCGGGACAGGAAAACACCATATATTTT,CASSSPGQENTIYF,TRBD1,-,TRBJ1-3,TRBV5-5
TGTGCCAGTGACATCGCGGGGTCCCACGAGCAGTACTTC,CASDIAGSHEQYF,-,-,TRBJ2-7,TRBV2
TGTGCCAGCAGTGCAAGAATTAGCGGGAGGTATTCAGATACGCAGTATTTT,CASSARISGRYSDTQYF,TRBD2,few,TRBJ2-3,TRBV2
TGTGCCAGCAGTTGGGGACTAGCGGGCACAGATACGCAGTATTTT,CASSWGLAGTDTQYF,TRBD2,-,TRBJ2-3,TRBV6-5
TGTGCCAGCAGCAGGGACAGGGGGGACGAGCAGTACTTC,CASSRDRGDEQYF,TRBD1,once,TRBJ2-7,TRBV5-4